This TCR beta chain originates from a study of blood T cell repertoires in COVID-19. Overall study: Acute and convalescent COVID-19 specimens originated in the United States, Italy and Spain. PBMCs, B-cell-depleted T cells, or T cells were the source of the cDNA or gDNA that made up the material.

The CDR3 loop spans 14 amino acids. J gave up 1 base and V 2 bases, and 0 bases lay outside the gene matches. The germline gives CDR1 KGHSH, CDR2 LQKENI. Per the authors' pipeline: Estimates of nucleated cell counts were drawn from the amplification of reference gene primers. Produced via immunoSEQ multiplex PCR; TCRdb's table is partial and in-frame only. V, J and clone size are those of that table, while D and trimming were read from the DNA. The data show under 200,000 clones, about 80% seen once. Sequencing was carried out using peripheral blood. The chain uses TRBV18 and TRBJ2-3, with TRBD1 identical over 7 bases. The clonotype originates from a man between 65 and 80 years old with active or convalescent COVID-19. CDR3 protein: CASSPGTGTDTQYF. Written as DNA, the CDR3 is TGTGCCAGCTCACCAGGGACAGGCACAGATACGCAGTATTTT. The full variable domain, rest sourced from reference TRBV18 and TRBJ2-3, is NAGVMQNPRHLVRRRGQEARLRCSPMKGHSHVYWYRQLPEEGLKFMVYLQKENIIDESGMPKERFSAEFPKEGPSILRIQQVVRGDSAAYFCASSPGTGTDTQYFGPGTRLTVL.